The sequence of this T cell receptor (beta chain) was determined in a study of shared clonotypes between healthy human individuals. Broader study findings: In this cohort, only blood was sampled, and tissue repertoires likely differ. The study generally estimated greater richness for naive than memory subsets.

With respect to this clone: Its antigen is unknown.

Splitting of CD4+ cells produced CD45RA+ naive and CD45RA-negative memory subsets. Genomic DNA (from each subset) was split evenly across several immunoSEQ plates. The method was immunoSEQ multiplex PCR; TCRdb's version includes in-frame clones alone and lacks a portion of them. The sample yields around 2.1 million clones, around 95% seen once. Losses at the gene ends were 0 bases for V and 10 bases for J; bases not matched to a gene: 8. The CDR3 is made up of 14 amino acids. Germline lookup yields CDR1 SGHRS and CDR2 YFSETQ. The chain uses TRBV5-1 and TRBJ1-2; 8 bases are shared with TRBD1. The sequence derives from a man in his late teens or twenties in good health. Sequencing input: naive CD4+ T cells sorted from blood. As to subset: CD45RA+ positively selected. Written as DNA, the CDR3 is TGCGCCAGCAGCTTGGTACAGGGGGAAGGGGCCTACACCTTC. Residues: CASSLVQGEGAYTF.